This TCR beta chain was obtained from a study of T cell responses to AZD1222 COVID-19 vaccine. Study-wide background: Doses given second, at about 4 or about 12 weeks, were pooled. Regarding the study as a whole: Close to half of spike-specific TCRs reportedly recognize unmutated variant regions. No day 14 peak samples; only post-peak repertoires were characterized. The donor cohort was predominantly white British with a female majority, and clonal diversity may have been underestimated.

Clones were sequenced by immunoSEQ multiplex PCR, and TCRdb holds only the in-frame ones, with some missing. The profile shows about 120,000 clones, around nine tenths of them singletons. To note about this clone: Its antigen is undetermined.

The CDR3 is made up of 15 amino acids. The V gene's germline CDR1 is SNHLY and CDR2 FYNNEI. V lost 3 bases, J lost 1 base, and 11 bases lay in between. This clonotype was obtained from an adult in good health. The chain has TRBV2 and TRBJ2-3; D not certain. Sequenced here: peripheral blood, sampled on day 0 of AZD1222 vaccination. CDR3 in DNA: TGTGCCAGCAGTGATATTGGCGCCGGCACAGATACGCAGTATTTT. Residues: CASSDIGAGTDTQYF.